This is a list of T cell receptor beta chains from one sample in a study of beta chain features in type 1 diabetes. Using immunoSEQ multiplex PCR, the repertoire was profiled, and TCRdb retains in-frame clones only, with some absent. The table includes 600,000 to 650,000 clones, around 15% detected once. Sequenced input: naive CD4+ T cells from blood. The source is a man aged 18 to 29 in good health. Both conserved end residues are part of each CDR3. D genes are given only for firm matches. Size is stated for part of the rows, as once, few or many counts, or as a class when the clone is expanded.

V: TRBV5-1; J: TRBJ1-1; D: -; size: -; DNA: TGCGCCAGCAGCTTGTGGCGACAGGATGTGAACACTGAAGCTTTCTTT; CDR3: CASSLWRQDVNTEAFF
V: TRBV2; J: TRBJ1-1; D: -; size: -; DNA: TGTGCCACACGGGAGGAGGTGTACACTGAAGCTTTCTTT; CDR3: CATREEVYTEAFF
V: TRBV5-4; J: TRBJ1-2; D: -; size: few; DNA: TGTGCCAGCAGCTTTCTCACACAGGTGCTTTATGGCTACACCTTC; CDR3: CASSFLTQVLYGYTF
V: TRBV5-1; J: TRBJ2-7; D: -; size: -; DNA: TGCGCCAGCAGACCCGGGACCCCGAACTACGAGCAGTACTTC; CDR3: CASRPGTPNYEQYF
V: TRBV9; J: TRBJ2-7; D: TRBD1; size: once; DNA: TGTGCCAGCAGCGTAAGGGGACAGGGGGTACACGAGCAGTACTTC; CDR3: CASSVRGQGVHEQYF
V: TRBV5-5; J: TRBJ2-1; D: -; size: -; DNA: TGTGCCAGCAGCCTACCAGGGAGCTCCTACAATGAGCAGTTCTTC; CDR3: CASSLPGSSYNEQFF
V: TRBV15; J: TRBJ2-7; D: -; size: -; DNA: TGTGCCACCAGCAGAGATTTCCCCTACGAGCAGTACTTC; CDR3: CATSRDFPYEQYF
V: TRBV9; J: TRBJ2-3; D: -; size: -; DNA: TGTGCCAGCAGCGTGGCCGCGGGGCGGGGGCATCGCACAGATACGCAGTATTTT; CDR3: CASSVAAGRGHRTDTQYF
V: TRBV10-3; J: TRBJ2-1; D: TRBD2; size: few; DNA: TGTGCCATCAGTGGGACTAGCGGGACTGAGCAGTTCTTC; CDR3: CAISGTSGTEQFF
V: TRBV4-3; J: TRBJ1-4; D: -; size: few; DNA: TGCGCCAGCAGCCAAACCAGGGTAGATGAAAAACTGTTTTTT; CDR3: CASSQTRVDEKLFF
V: TRBV7-2; J: TRBJ2-7; D: TRBD1; size: -; DNA: TGTGCCAGCAGCTTAGCGGCCACAGGGGGCAGGTACGAGCAGTACTTC; CDR3: CASSLAATGGRYEQYF
V: TRBV19; J: TRBJ2-2; D: -; size: few; DNA: TGTGCCAGTAGCGGAAGGGGATTCAACACCGGGGAGCTGTTTTTT; CDR3: CASSGRGFNTGELFF
V: TRBV9; J: TRBJ1-2; D: -; size: -; DNA: TGTGCCAGCAGCCGGGACGGCTATGGCTACACCTTC; CDR3: CASSRDGYGYTF